The T cell receptor beta chain under discussion was sequenced for a study of CD8 T cells in ankylosing spondylitis. V gave up 4 bases and J gave up 3 bases, with 16 bases separating them. The germline V gene encodes CDR1 DFQATT and CDR2 SNEGSKA (reference sequence). This CDR3 is built from 14 residues. TCRdb ran MiXCR on the 5' RACE reads and lists one entry per CDR3 protein. Here the sample spans 100,000 to 150,000 distinct CDR3 sequences, 7% to 10% being singletons. This clonotype was seen ten or more times. Its specificity is unknown. Study-wide results and caveats: Reported data indicate significant enrichment of disease-linked clones within matched ankylosing spondylitis synovial fluid. Clones that were linked to disease were CD8+ and were relatively rare in peripheral blood. A TCR beta motif made of about eight highly homologous variants seemed typical of ankylosing spondylitis blood.

Source material: blood, either unsorted or a sorted T cell fraction (not recorded which). The origin of this receptor is a male donor with ankylosing spondylitis or in good health (not recorded which). This chain connects TRBV20-1 to TRBJ2-7; the D gene is possibly TRBD2 (6 bases). This chain's CDR3 is CSATGPKGGYEQYF. The CDR3 nucleotides are TGCAGTGCTACTGGCCCAAAGGGAGGCTACGAGCAGTACTTC.